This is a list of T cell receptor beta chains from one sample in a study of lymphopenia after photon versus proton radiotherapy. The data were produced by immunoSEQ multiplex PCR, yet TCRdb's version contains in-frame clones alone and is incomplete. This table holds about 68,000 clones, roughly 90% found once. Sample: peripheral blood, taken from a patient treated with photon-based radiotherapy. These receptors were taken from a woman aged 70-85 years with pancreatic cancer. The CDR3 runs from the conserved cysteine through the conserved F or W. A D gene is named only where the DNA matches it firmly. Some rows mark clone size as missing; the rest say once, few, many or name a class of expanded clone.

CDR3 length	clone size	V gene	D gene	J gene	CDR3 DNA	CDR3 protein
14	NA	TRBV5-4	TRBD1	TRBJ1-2	TGTGCCAGCAGCTCTACCGGACAGGACTATGGCTACACCTTC	CASSSTGQDYGYTF
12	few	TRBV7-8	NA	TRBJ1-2	TGTGCCAGCAGCTTCCACGGTTATGGCTACACCTTC	CASSFHGYGYTF
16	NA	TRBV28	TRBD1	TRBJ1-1	TGTGCCAGCAGTTTAACAGGGGGCGGGGGCGGCACTGAAGCTTTCTTT	CASSLTGGGGGTEAFF
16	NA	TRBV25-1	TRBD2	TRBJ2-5	TGTGCCAGCAGTGAATTGAGTAGCGGGAGTGGGGAGACCCAGTACTTC	CASSELSSGSGETQYF
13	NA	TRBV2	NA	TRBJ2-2	TGTGCCAGCTTAGCGCCTAACACCGGGGAGCTGTTTTTT	CASLAPNTGELFF
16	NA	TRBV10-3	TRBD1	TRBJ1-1	TGTGCCATCAGTGACCCCCCGGGACAGATGAACACTGAAGCTTTCTTT	CAISDPPGQMNTEAFF
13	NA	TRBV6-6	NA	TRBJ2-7	TGTGCCAGCAGTGGGGGGGGGACAGACGAGCAGTACTTC	CASSGGGTDEQYF
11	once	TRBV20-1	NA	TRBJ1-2	TGCAGTGCTGAGGAGGGATTAGGCTACACCTTC	CSAEEGLGYTF
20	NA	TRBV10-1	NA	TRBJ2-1	TGCGCCAGCAGTGAGTCCGAAAATGAGGTGGAGGCTTACTCCTACAATGAGCAGTTCTTC	CASSESENEVEAYSYNEQFF
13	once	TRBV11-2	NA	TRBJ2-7	TGTGCCAGCAGCAAAAGTTCCGGCTACGAGCAGTACTTC	CASSKSSGYEQYF
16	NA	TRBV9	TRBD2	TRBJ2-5	TGTGCCAGCAGCGAGGGGACTAGCGGGATATATGAGACCCAGTACTTC	CASSEGTSGIYETQYF
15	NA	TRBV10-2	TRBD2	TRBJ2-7	TGCGCCAGCAGTGATCGCGGGGGGGTCTCCTACGAGCAGTACTTC	CASSDRGGVSYEQYF
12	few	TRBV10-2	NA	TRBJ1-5	TGCGCCAGCAGTCCGAGCAATCAGCCCCAGCATTTT	CASSPSNQPQHF
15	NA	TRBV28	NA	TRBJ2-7	TGTGCCAGCAGTACGCTGGGCAAAAGCTCCTACGAGCAGTACTTC	CASSTLGKSSYEQYF
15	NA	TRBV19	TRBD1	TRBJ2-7	TGTGCCACCGCCGGACAGGACAGTAGTACGAGGGAGCAGTACTTC	CATAGQDSSTREQYF
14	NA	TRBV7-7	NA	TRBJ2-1	TGTGCTAGCAGCTTAAAACAGGCCGTGGGGGAGCAGTTCTTC	CASSLKQAVGEQFF
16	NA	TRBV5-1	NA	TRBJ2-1	TGCGCCAGCAGCTTGGAGGTGGGCAGCTCCTACAATGAGCAGTTCTTC	CASSLEVGSSYNEQFF
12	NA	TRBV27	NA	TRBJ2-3	TGTGCCAGCAGTTTCGAGACAGATACGCAGTATTTT	CASSFETDTQYF
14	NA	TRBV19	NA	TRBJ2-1	TGTGCCAGTACTCTCGTTAGCGCCGGCAATGAGCAGTTCTTC	CASTLVSAGNEQFF
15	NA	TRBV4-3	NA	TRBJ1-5	TGCGCCAGCAGCCAAGTTTGGGGGCCAGGACAGCCCCAGCATTTT	CASSQVWGPGQPQHF
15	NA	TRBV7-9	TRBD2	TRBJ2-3	TGTGCCAGCAGCTGGACTAGCGGGAGTTACGATACGCAGTATTTT	CASSWTSGSYDTQYF
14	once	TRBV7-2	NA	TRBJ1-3	TGTGCCAGCAGCTCGAGACATCCAGGAAACACCATATATTTT	CASSSRHPGNTIYF
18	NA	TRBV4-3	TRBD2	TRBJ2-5	TGCGCCAGCAGCCAAGATCTTGGGGGTAGCGGGAGCAGGAAGACCCAGTACTTC	CASSQDLGGSGSRKTQYF
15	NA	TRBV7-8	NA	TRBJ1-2	TGTGCCAGCAGCTTAGGAAGTCAGGGTGAAAATGGCTACACCTTC	CASSLGSQGENGYTF
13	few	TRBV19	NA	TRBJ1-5	TGTGCCAGTAGTATTTCGGGGAATCAGCCCCAGCATTTT	CASSISGNQPQHF
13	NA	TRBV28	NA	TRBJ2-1	TGTGCCAGCAGTTTACCCCGGGCGCTCCCGCTATTCTTC	CASSLPRALPLFF
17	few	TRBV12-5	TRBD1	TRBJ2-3	TGTGCTAGTGTTTTAGGGACAGGGGGCGGGAGGACAGATACGCAGTATTTT	CASVLGTGGGRTDTQYF
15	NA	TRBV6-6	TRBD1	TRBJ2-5	TGTGCCAGCGGCCAAACAGGGGATCCTCAAGAGACCCAGTACTTC	CASGQTGDPQETQYF
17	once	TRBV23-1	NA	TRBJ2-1	TGCGCCAGCAGTCAAAGGGGGGAGGAGAGCTCCTACAATGAGCAGTTCTTC	CASSQRGEESSYNEQFF
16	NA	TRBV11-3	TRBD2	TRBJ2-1	TGTGCCAGCAGCTTAGCGTCTAGCGGGCCCGTCAATGAGCAGTTCTTC	CASSLASSGPVNEQFF
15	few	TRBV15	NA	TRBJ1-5	TGTGCCACCAGCAGAGGGACCGGCGGCGGGCAGCCCCAGCATTTT	CATSRGTGGGQPQHF
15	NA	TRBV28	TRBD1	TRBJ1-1	TGTGCCAGCAGTTTAGCCCCGGGACAGGGGTTGGGAGCTTTCTTT	CASSLAPGQGLGAFF
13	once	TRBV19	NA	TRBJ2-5	TGTGCCAGTAGTGGACAGAACCAAGAGACCCAGTACTTC	CASSGQNQETQYF
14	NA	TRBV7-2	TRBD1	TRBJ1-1	TGTGCCAGCAGCTTAAACAGGGGCGGGACTGAAGCTTTCTTT	CASSLNRGGTEAFF
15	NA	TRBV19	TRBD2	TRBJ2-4	TGTGCCAGTAGTATGGGGGAGGGGCCTATAAACATTCAGTACTTC	CASSMGEGPINIQYF
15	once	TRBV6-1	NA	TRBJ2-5	TGTGCCAGCAGTGAAGACAGGGGAGGGAGGGAGACCCAGTACTTC	CASSEDRGGRETQYF
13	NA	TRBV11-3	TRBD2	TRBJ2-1	TGTGCCAGCAGCCCTAGCGGGATCTTTGAGCAGTTCTTC	CASSPSGIFEQFF
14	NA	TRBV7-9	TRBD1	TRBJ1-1	TGTGCCAGCAGCCCGACAGGGGTAAACACTGAAGCTTTCTTT	CASSPTGVNTEAFF
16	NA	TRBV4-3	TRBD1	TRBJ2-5	TGCGCCAGCAGCCTCGGGGGTAGACAGGGGCAAGAGACCCAGTACTTC	CASSLGGRQGQETQYF
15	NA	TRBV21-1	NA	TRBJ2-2	TGTGCCAGCCCGTCCCGCACCCTTCAGGCCGGGGAGCTGTTTTTT	CASPSRTLQAGELFF
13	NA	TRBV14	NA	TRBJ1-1	TGTGCCAGCAGACAGGGAGTGAACACTGAAGCTTTCTTT	CASRQGVNTEAFF
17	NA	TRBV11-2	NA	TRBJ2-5	TGTGCCAGCAGCTTATTGGAAGGGGGTGGGCTTTTCGAGACCCAGTACTTC	CASSLLEGGGLFETQYF
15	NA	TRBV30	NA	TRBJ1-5	TGTGCCTGGAGTCGTCCGGACATTCCAGATCAGCCCCAGCATTTT	CAWSRPDIPDQPQHF
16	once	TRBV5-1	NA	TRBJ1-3	TGCGCCAGCAGCCGAAGGGGAATGAGCTCTGGAAACACCATATATTTT	CASSRRGMSSGNTIYF
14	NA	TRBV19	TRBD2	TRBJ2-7	TGTGCCAGTAGTATGACTAGCGGGAACGACGAGCAGTACTTC	CASSMTSGNDEQYF
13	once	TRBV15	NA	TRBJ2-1	TGTGCCACCAGCAGAGACGCTCACAATGAGCAGTTCTTC	CATSRDAHNEQFF
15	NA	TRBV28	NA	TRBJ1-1	TGTGCCAGCAGTACCACCCGGGGTCTGAACACTGAAGCTTTCTTT	CASSTTRGLNTEAFF
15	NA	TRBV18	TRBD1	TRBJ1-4	TGTGCTAGCTCACCCCAGGGACAGCGCAATGAAAAACTGTTTTTT	CASSPQGQRNEKLFF
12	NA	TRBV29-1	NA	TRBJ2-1	TGCAGCGTTGCCGGGCAGATCAATGAGCAGTTCTTC	CSVAGQINEQFF
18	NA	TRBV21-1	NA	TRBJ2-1	TGTGCCAGCAGCAACAAAAGGGAACCGGGACTACCTGACAATGAGCAGTTCTTC	CASSNKREPGLPDNEQFF